This TCR beta chain derives from a study of T cells after yellow fever vaccination. Looking at the study overall: For low cell numbers, libraries were made with SMART-Seq v4 Ultra Low Input. Study outcomes and limitations: Repertoires obtained by FACS sorting could include abundant clonotypes that entered as contaminants from the bulk population. Post-booster samples contained most primary-vaccination clones (approximately 95% CD4, about 85% CD8).

The germline CDR1 and CDR2 sequences are SGHTA and FQGNSA. The CDR3 totals 15 residues. V lost 5 bases, J lost 2 bases, and 16 bases lay in between. In the case of this clonotype: Its antigen remains unidentified.

The authors made TCR cDNA by 5'RACE template switching, adding a universal primer site and UMIs. TCRdb called the 5' RACE reads again in MiXCR, with one record for every CDR3 protein. The sample includes some 500,000 distinct CDR3 sequences, approximately 15% of them seen just once. This chain connects TRBV7-2 to TRBJ2-7; tentative D call: TRBD2 (5 bases). The material sequenced was PBMCs, taken on the day of the yellow fever booster vaccination. This TCR was sampled from a man aged 25 to 40 who received the YFV17D yellow fever vaccine. CDR3 loop: CASSPSGGPTYEQYF. CDR3 sequence (DNA): TGTGCCAGCAGCCCGAGCGGCGGCCCTACCTACGAGCAGTACTTC.